The entry that follows covers one T cell receptor beta chain sequence. What it binds is unknown. One end of the junction fails to match germline, which may point to a read error. This CDR3 spans 14 amino acids. Germline lookup yields CDR1 SGHRS and CDR2 YFSETQ. The method was immunoSEQ multiplex PCR; TCRdb's version includes in-frame clones alone and lacks a portion of them. Of about 30,000 clones listed, 79% are singletons. The sample belongs to a study of STAT5B mutations in CD4+ large granular lymphocyte leukemia. Study observations and caveats: Data were not HLA-matched across samples.

The specimen sequenced was CD4+ T cells from blood buffy coats. The rearrangement uses TRBV5-1 and TRBJ1-6, with TRBD1 as a possible D gene (6 bases). The source of this sequence is a human donor in good health. The CDR3 spells CVSSLQGSLSPLHF. The CDR3, as DNA: TGCGTCAGCAGCTTGCAGGGGTCACTTTCACCCCTCCACTTT.